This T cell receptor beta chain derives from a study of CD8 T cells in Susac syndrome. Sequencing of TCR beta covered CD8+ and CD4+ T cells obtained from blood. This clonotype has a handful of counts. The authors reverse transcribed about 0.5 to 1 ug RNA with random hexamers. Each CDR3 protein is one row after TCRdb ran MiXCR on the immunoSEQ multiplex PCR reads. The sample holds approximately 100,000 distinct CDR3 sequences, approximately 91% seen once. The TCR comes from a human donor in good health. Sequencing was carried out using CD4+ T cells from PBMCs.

The CDR3 region has the DNA TGTGCCAGCAGCGAAAACCCCGGGACAGGGAACTACGAGCAGTACTTC. This gives the protein CASSENPGTGNYEQYF. The chain combines TRBV9 with TRBJ2-7; 9 nucleotides agree with TRBD1. Germline loops: CDR1 SGDLS, CDR2 YYNGEE. This CDR3 contains 16 residues. With V trimmed by 3 bases and J by 3 bases, 10 bases remained unmatched.